The 10 T cell receptor beta chains presented below share a single source sample, sequenced in a study of T cell changes during pregnancy in multiple sclerosis. Some clones are missing from TCRdb's copy, which holds only in-frame ones; the method was immunoSEQ multiplex PCR. The table lists some 130,000 clones, 90% to 98% of them singletons. The material sequenced was peripheral blood, taken after pregnancy. Receptors were obtained from a female donor with multiple sclerosis, enrolled in a pregnancy study.

CDR3 residues: CASSEAGAIVGNIQYF. CDR3 coding DNA: TGTGCCAGCAGTGAAGCGGGGGCTATAGTCGGGAACATTCAGTACTTC. The chain couples TRBV2 to TRBJ2-4; perhaps TRBD1 as D (6 bases). Germline V gives CDR1 SNHLY, CDR2 FYNNEI. V was trimmed by 0 bases and J by 7 bases, leaving 16 bases between them. This CDR3 contains 16 residues.

The V call is TRBV2, the J call TRBJ2-7; tentatively, D is TRBD1 (5 bases). Germline CDR1 is SNHLY and CDR2 is FYNNEI. The CDR3 loop spans 16 amino acids. Between the trimmed V and J ends, which lost 4 bases and 2 bases, there was a span of 18 bases. CDR3 DNA sequence: TGTGCCAGCAGTGTGAATCTCCGCCAAGGGGCCTACGAGCAGTACTTC. This gives the protein CASSVNLRQGAYEQYF. Combining the CDR3 with reference TRBV2 and TRBJ2-7 gives the whole variable domain EPEVTQTPSHQVTQMGQEVILRCVPISNHLYFYWYRQILGQKVEFLVSFYNNEISEKSEIFDDQFSVERPDGSNFTLKIRSTKLEDSAMYFCASSVNLRQGAYEQYFGPGTRLTVT.

The V call is TRBV30, the J call TRBJ1-1; 7 bases fit TRBD1. V dropped 4 bases and J dropped 8; count of bases not matched to a gene: 10. This CDR3 spans 13 amino acids. Germline CDR1 GTSNPN, CDR2 SVGIG (reference sequence). Here the CDR3 reads CAWTQQGTDEAFF. In DNA, the CDR3 is TGTGCCTGGACCCAACAGGGGACGGACGAAGCTTTCTTT.

The chain couples TRBV19 to TRBJ2-2, with D possibly being TRBD1 (6 bases). CDR3 length: 15 residues. The germline V gene has CDR1 LNHDA and CDR2 SQIVND (reference sequence). V was shortened by 5 bases and J by 9 bases, with 19 bases between the two germline ends. CDR3 coding DNA: TGTGCCAGTAGTCAAGGGGGTAGGGGGACGCGGGAGCTGTTTTTT. This gives the protein CASSQGGRGTRELFF.

The chain joins TRBV29-1 to TRBJ2-7; the match to TRBD1 covers 11 bases. The germline V gene encodes CDR1 SQVTM and CDR2 ANQGSEA. Trimming removed 1 base from V and 6 bases from J; junction bases left unmatched: 5. The CDR3 is 14 amino acids. The CDR3 sequence is CSVEVGGQGGEQYF. The DNA of the CDR3 is TGCAGCGTTGAAGTTGGGGGACAGGGGGGCGAGCAGTACTTC.

This chain connects TRBV28 to TRBJ2-7; TRBD2 is a possible D gene (5 bases). CDR3 length: 14 residues. Germline V gene lookup returns CDR1 MDHEN and CDR2 SYDVKM. Trimming removed 4 bases from V and 2 bases from J, with 12 bases in between. CDR3 protein: CASSSFGDTYEQYF. The CDR3 region has the DNA TGTGCCAGCAGTTCGTTCGGGGATACCTACGAGCAGTACTTC.

The chain couples TRBV11-2 to TRBJ1-3, with D uncertain. V was cut by 5 bases and J by 0 bases, with 14 bases left in between. Germline-derived CDR1 and CDR2 are SGHAT and FQNNGV. This CDR3 has 16 amino acids. The CDR3 region is CASSLGPIASGNTIYF. The CDR3 nucleotides are TGTGCCAGCAGCCTCGGCCCCATAGCCTCTGGAAACACCATATATTTT.

This clone was recorded once. This rearrangement joins TRBV7-9 to TRBJ1-2; 9 bases map to TRBD1. Germline V gene sequence: CDR1 SEHNR, CDR2 FQNEAQ (reference sequence). V lost 3 bases and J lost 4; bases outside the gene matches: 9. The length of the CDR3 is 16 residues. CDR3 protein: CASSLDIQGAVYGYTF. The CDR3 DNA follows: TGTGCCAGCAGCTTGGACATACAGGGGGCAGTCTATGGCTACACCTTC.

The chain combines TRBV2 with TRBJ2-5, with TRBD2 identical over 13 bases. Per germline, CDR1 SNHLY and CDR2 FYNNEI. The trim removed 5 bases at V and 6 bases at J, leaving 6 bases unmatched. The CDR3 sequence is 15 residues long. The CDR3 DNA reads TGTGCCAGCAGTCCTATACTAGCGGGAGGGCAGACCCAGTACTTC. Protein: CASSPILAGGQTQYF.

The chain joins TRBV7-9 to TRBJ2-2; TRBD2 matches 7 bases. Germline V lookup: CDR1 SEHNR, CDR2 FQNEAQ (reference sequence). The CDR3 consists of 15 residues. V shed 3 bases, J shed 0 bases, and the junction held 1 base outside the gene matches. The DNA for the CDR3 is TGTGCCAGCAGCTTCGGGGGGACGAACACCGGGGAGCTGTTTTTT. This gives the protein CASSFGGTNTGELFF.